Below are 14 T cell receptor beta chains sequenced from a single sample in a study of blood T cell repertoires in COVID-19. Repertoires were generated with immunoSEQ multiplex PCR, while TCRdb's copy carries only in-frame clones and drops some. This table holds around 470,000 clones, 90% found once. Material for sequencing was PBMCs or T cells enriched from blood (not recorded which). Source of these receptors: a man aged 18 to 30 who had recovered from COVID-19.

The genes are TRBV18 and TRBJ2-1; 7 nucleotides agree with TRBD2. CDR1 is KGHSH and CDR2 is LQKENI in the germline V gene. J was trimmed by 7 bases and V by 0 bases; bases with no gene match: 6. The length of the CDR3 is 15 residues. CDR3 bases: TGTGCCAGCTCACCACCGATAGCGCGGGAGAATGAGCAGTTCTTC. Amino acids: CASSPPIARENEQFF.

The rearrangement links TRBV7-8 to TRBJ2-7, with a weak D call TRBD2 (5 bases). This CDR3 has 13 amino acids. Deletions cut 5 bases from V and 5 bases from J, with 13 bases between. Germline CDR1 is SGHVS and CDR2 is FQNEAQ. The CDR3 protein is CASSLALANEQYF. CDR3 nucleotide sequence: TGTGCCAGCAGCCTGGCCTTAGCGAACGAGCAGTACTTC.

The rearrangement joins TRBV29-1 to TRBJ1-2, with 8 bases aligning to TRBD1. Germline values: CDR1 SQVTM, CDR2 ANQGSEA. This CDR3 contains 17 residues. V shed 5 bases and J 4 bases; nucleotides not matched to a gene: 18. CDR3 DNA sequence: TGCAGCGTTTCCGGACAGGGAGACCAGGATGGGGCCTATGGCTACACCTTC. This gives the protein CSVSGQGDQDGAYGYTF.

As to this clone: Other nucleotide sequences from this sample produce the same CDR3. The chain joins TRBV5-1 to TRBJ2-5; unclear D gene. Germline-derived CDR1 and CDR2 are SGHRS and YFSETQ. Trimming stripped 2 bases from V and 2 bases from J, with 7 bases between. The CDR3 totals 13 residues. CDR3 nucleotide sequence: TGCGCCAGCAGCTTTAGAGGACAAGAGACCCAGTACTTC. This translates into CASSFRGQETQYF. The full variable domain, in which reference TRBV5-1 and TRBJ2-5 provide the parts outside the CDR3, is KAGVTQTPRYLIKTRGQQVTLSCSPISGHRSVSWYQQTPGQGLQFLFEYFSETQRNKGNFPGRFSGRQFSNSRSEMNVSTLELGDSALYLCASSFRGQETQYFGPGTRLLVL.

This rearrangement joins TRBV2 to TRBJ2-2; a possible D gene is TRBD1 (5 bases). CDR3 size: 13 residues. Germline CDR1 reads SNHLY; CDR2 reads FYNNEI. V lost 7 bases and J lost 6, with 12 bases in between. The CDR3 coding sequence is TGTGCCAGCAATCTCCAGGGTCCCGGGGAGCTGTTTTTT. It codes for CASNLQGPGELFF.

This clone is a singleton in its sample. The V call is TRBV4-1, the J call TRBJ2-7; a possible D gene is TRBD2 (5 bases). The length of the CDR3 is 15 residues. V was shortened by 0 bases and J by 4 bases, with 13 bases between the two germline ends. Germline CDR1 is MGHRA and CDR2 is YSYEKL. The CDR3 is CASSQERALGYEQYF. The CDR3, as DNA: TGCGCCAGCAGCCAAGAGCGGGCCCTAGGGTACGAGCAGTACTTC.

V and J are TRBV28 and TRBJ2-3; D is uncertain. Trimming removed 1 base from V and 3 bases from J, with 23 bases in between. CDR3 length: 19 residues. Germline CDR1 and CDR2: MDHEN and SYDVKM. As DNA, the CDR3 is TGTGCCAGCAGTTTATCTGGGTATTTTAGAGGCCCTGAAACAGATACGCAGTATTTT. Protein sequence: CASSLSGYFRGPETDTQYF.

The V and J genes are TRBV27 and TRBJ2-1; TRBD1 agrees at 12 bases. The CDR3 covers 16 residues. The germline gives CDR1 MNHEY, CDR2 SMNVEV (reference sequence). J lost 6 bases, V lost 5 bases, and 8 bases had no gene match. The CDR3, as DNA: TGTGCCAGCAGTCCGACCCGGGACAGGGGGCTCAATGAGCAGTTCTTC. It codes for CASSPTRDRGLNEQFF.

The rearrangement links TRBV3-1 (or the pseudogene TRBV3-2) to TRBJ1-3, with D perhaps TRBD1 (6 bases). The germline V and J ends were trimmed by 3 bases and 4 bases, with 13 bases remaining between them. The CDR3 covers 15 residues. From germline, CDR1 is LGHDT and CDR2 YNNKEL (reference sequence). CDR3 nucleotide sequence: TGTGCCAGCAGCCATAGGACAGCAGAGGGAAACACCATATATTTT. Encoded protein: CASSHRTAEGNTIYF.

The chain links TRBV10-1 to TRBJ2-3; 7 bases align to TRBD2. Germline CDR1 WNHNN, CDR2 SYGVQD (reference sequence). Trimming removed 4 bases from V and 9 bases from J; junction bases left unmatched: 4. This CDR3 region has 12 residues. CDR3 sequence: CASSVAGGTQYF. Written as DNA, the CDR3 is TGCGCCAGCAGTGTAGCGGGTGGGACGCAGTATTTT.

DNA for the CDR3: TGTGCCAGCAGCTTGGGACTAGCAGGGGATACGCAGTATTTT. Its protein is CASSLGLAGDTQYF. This sequence joins TRBV5-4 and TRBJ2-3; 7 bases fit TRBD2. The germline gives CDR1 SGHNT, CDR2 YYREEE (reference sequence). The CDR3 extends over 14 amino acids. V lost 0 bases and J lost 6; bases outside the gene matches: 4. Variable domain in full (rest from reference TRBV5-4 and TRBJ2-3): ETGVTQSPTHLIKTRGQQVTLRCSSQSGHNTVSWYQQALGQGPQFIFQYYREEENGRGNFPPRFSGLQFPNYSSELNVNALELDDSALYLCASSLGLAGDTQYFGPGTRLTVL.

The V and J genes are TRBV2 and TRBJ1-5; D uncertain. V lost 5 bases and J 1 base, leaving 9 bases between the germline ends. Germline CDR1 reads SNHLY; CDR2 reads FYNNEI. This CDR3 region has 14 residues. As DNA, the CDR3 is TGTGCCAGCAGTAGCGGGGAGAGCAATCAGCCCCAGCATTTT. Translating gives CASSSGESNQPQHF. Supplemented by reference TRBV2 and TRBJ1-5, the full variable domain reads EPEVTQTPSHQVTQMGQEVILRCVPISNHLYFYWYRQILGQKVEFLVSFYNNEISEKSEIFDDQFSVERPDGSNFTLKIRSTKLEDSAMYFCASSSGESNQPQHFGDGTRLSIL.

The CDR3 loop reads CASSLRTSGSYNEQFF. The CDR3 nucleotides are TGTGCCAGCAGCTTAAGGACTAGCGGTTCCTACAATGAGCAGTTCTTC. V gene TRBV7-9 combines with J gene TRBJ2-1; TRBD2 matches 10 bases. The CDR3 has 16 residues. After removal of 2 bases from V and 1 base from J, the junction contained 2 bases not matched to a gene. The germline V gene encodes CDR1 SEHNR and CDR2 FQNEAQ (reference sequence).

J is TRBJ1-3 and V is TRBV7-9, with 9 bases aligning to TRBD1. The germline CDR1 and CDR2 sequences are SEHNR and FQNEAQ (reference sequence). This CDR3 is built from 15 residues. V dropped 1 base and J dropped 6; count of bases not matched to a gene: 4. The CDR3 is CASSLGDRVANTIYF. CDR3 DNA: TGTGCCAGCAGCTTAGGGGACAGGGTCGCAAACACCATATATTTT.